Each of the 30 T cell receptor beta chains below was sequenced from the same sample in a study of identical twins. TCRdb called the 5' RACE reads again in MiXCR, with one record for every CDR3 protein. This sample has roughly 630,000 distinct CDR3 sequences, with less than 9% found just once. This sample also belongs to another study, concerning yellow fever vaccine responses in identical twins.

The sample taken for sequencing was PBMCs. These receptor sequences come from a woman aged 18-29 years in good health.

This clonotype was seen a few times. This chain joins TRBV27 and TRBJ2-3, with TRBD2 matching 8 bases. Germline V CDR1 and CDR2: MNHEY, SMNVEV (reference sequence). CDR3 size: 14 residues. With V trimmed by 4 bases and J by 4 bases, 4 bases remained unmatched. CDR3 protein: CASSWAGGADTQYF. The CDR3 nucleotides are TGTGCCAGCAGTTGGGCGGGGGGCGCAGATACGCAGTATTTT.

This clonotype was recorded a few times. The rearrangement joins TRBV20-1 to TRBJ2-1; unclear D gene. Germline values: CDR1 DFQATT, CDR2 SNEGSKA (reference sequence). The CDR3 loop spans 12 amino acids. V was clipped by 8 bases and J by 1 base, with 9 bases between them. CDR3 in DNA: TGCAGTACCGCCGGGTCCTACAATGAGCAGTTCTTC. Protein: CSTAGSYNEQFF.

V and J are TRBV5-1 and TRBJ2-3, with TRBD2 identical over 10 bases. From germline, CDR1 is SGHRS and CDR2 YFSETQ. J gave up 2 bases and V 0 bases, and 9 bases lay outside the gene matches. The CDR3 totals 18 residues. CDR3 in amino acids: CASSLVLAGALHTDTQYF. In DNA form, the CDR3 reads TGCGCCAGCAGCTTGGTCCTAGCGGGGGCCCTTCACACAGATACGCAGTATTTT.

This clonotype has a count of ten or more. The chain recombines TRBV4-2 with TRBJ2-3; 16 bases align to TRBD2. Germline loops: CDR1 LGHNA, CDR2 YNFKEQ. J was trimmed by 7 bases and V by 1 base; bases with no gene match: 5. The CDR3 runs to 17 residues. CDR3 in amino acids: CASSQGGLAGGPNTQYF. The CDR3 coding sequence is TGTGCCAGCAGCCAAGGGGGACTAGCGGGGGGGCCAAATACGCAGTATTTT.

A few counts support this clonotype. This chain joins TRBV12-3 or TRBV12-4 and TRBJ2-3; maybe TRBD1 (5 bases). Trimming left V 3 bases short and J 2 bases short, with 15 bases between. This CDR3 region has 16 residues. In DNA, the CDR3 is TGTGCCAGCAGTTTTGGGGCCGGCAGATTCACAGATACGCAGTATTTT. Translation gives CASSFGAGRFTDTQYF.

The V and J genes are TRBV11-3 and TRBJ2-7; D gene unclear. CDR3 size: 11 residues. V gave up 5 bases and J gave up 5 bases, with 7 bases separating them. The germline V gene has CDR1 SGHNT and CDR2 YENEEA. The DNA for the CDR3 is TGTGCCAGCAGCCAAAGCCACGAGCAGTACTTC. It translates to CASSQSHEQYF. The complete variable domain, with remaining parts taken from reference TRBV11-3 and TRBJ2-7, reads EAGVVQSPRYKIIEKKQPVAFWCNPISGHNTLYWYLQNLGQGPELLIRYENEEAVDDSQLPKDRFSAERLKGVDSTLKIQPAELGDSAVYLCASSQSHEQYFGPGTRLTVT.

Only a few counts were recorded for this clonotype. This chain links TRBV2 with TRBJ2-2; tentatively, D is TRBD2 (6 bases). Germline lookup yields CDR1 SNHLY and CDR2 FYNNEI. V lost 8 bases and J lost 5, with 15 bases in between. The CDR3 is made up of 14 amino acids. The chain's CDR3 is CASWREARTGELFF. The CDR3 nucleotides are TGTGCCAGCTGGCGGGAAGCGAGGACCGGGGAGCTGTTTTTT.

The table lists this clonotype with many counts. This rearrangement joins TRBV7-8 to TRBJ2-7; 8 positions agree with TRBD2. This CDR3 spans 18 amino acids. Trimming at V came to 3 bases and at J to 2 bases, leaving 15 bases not matched to a gene. Germline assignment: CDR1 SGHVS and CDR2 FQNEAQ. The CDR3 spells CASSLRVLTSELTYEQYF. The CDR3 bases are TGTGCCAGCAGCTTGAGGGTATTGACTAGCGAGTTAACCTACGAGCAGTACTTC.

This clonotype has at least ten counts. The J gene is TRBJ1-5, the V gene TRBV7-9, with D hard to call. V was trimmed by 1 base and J by 1 base, leaving 5 bases between them. This CDR3 is 14 amino acids long. The V gene's germline CDR1 is SEHNR and CDR2 FQNEAQ (reference sequence). CDR3 bases: TGTGCCAGCAGCTTAGACGCCAGCAATCAGCCCCAGCATTTT. Amino acids: CASSLDASNQPQHF.

This clonotype turned up a few times. The chain uses TRBV27 and TRBJ2-1; perhaps TRBD2 as D (6 bases). Germline V CDR1 and CDR2: MNHEY, SMNVEV (reference sequence). The length of the CDR3 is 16 residues. Trimming left V 3 bases short and J 2 bases short, with 14 bases between. CDR3 residues: CASSFFRTTTYNEQFF. The CDR3 region has the DNA TGTGCCAGCAGTTTTTTTAGGACTACCACCTACAATGAGCAGTTCTTC.

V usage is TRBV11-3 and J usage is TRBJ2-1; 12 nucleotides match TRBD2. CDR3 length: 13 residues. CDR1 is SGHNT, CDR2 YENEEA, per germline. The CDR3 DNA is TGTGCGAGGCGACTAGCGGGGGACAATGAGCAGTTCTTC. Its translation: CARRLAGDNEQFF. Full variable domain (outside the CDR3, taken from reference TRBV11-3 and TRBJ2-1): EAGVVQSPRYKIIEKKQPVAFWCNPISGHNTLYWYLQNLGQGPELLIRYENEEAVDDSQLPKDRFSAERLKGVDSTLKIQPAELGDSAVYLCARRLAGDNEQFFGPGTRLTVL.

The rearrangement joins TRBV27 to TRBJ2-7; D may be TRBD2 (6 bases). The CDR3 totals 15 residues. The ends were cut back, 3 bases at V and 2 bases at J, with 14 bases in the middle. From germline, CDR1 is MNHEY and CDR2 SMNVEV (reference sequence). CDR3 in amino acids: CASSLKAGSTYEQYF. CDR3 DNA: TGTGCCAGCAGTTTGAAGGCGGGGTCCACCTACGAGCAGTACTTC.

This clonotype was recorded at least ten times. This sequence joins TRBV7-9 and TRBJ2-3; no clear D. Germline CDR1 SEHNR, CDR2 FQNEAQ (reference sequence). Trimming stripped 4 bases from V and 2 bases from J, with 13 bases between. CDR3 length: 15 amino acids. The CDR3: CASSSPAAYTDTQYF. The CDR3 nucleotides are TGTGCCAGCAGCTCACCGGCCGCCTACACAGATACGCAGTATTTT.

This clonotype was observed a single time. The chain recombines TRBV20-1 with TRBJ2-3, with D tentatively TRBD2 (6 bases). Trimming pared 3 bases from V and 6 bases from J, leaving 16 bases between. In germline, CDR1 is DFQATT, CDR2 SNEGSKA (reference sequence). The CDR3 loop spans 14 amino acids. The CDR3 coding sequence is TGCAGTGCTAGGTGGACTAACATTCCTGATACGCAGTATTTT. Encoded protein: CSARWTNIPDTQYF.

This clonotype has just a few counts. J is TRBJ2-1 and V is TRBV25-1; TRBD1 matches at 9 bases. The CDR3 consists of 17 residues. V lost 2 bases to trimming and J lost 7 bases; unmatched junction nucleotides: 12. Germline lookup yields CDR1 MGHDK and CDR2 SYGVNS. CDR3 sequence (DNA): TGTGCCAGCAGTGAAACATCACAGGGGGCGTTTTTGAATGAGCAGTTCTTC. The encoded protein is CASSETSQGAFLNEQFF. Full variable domain (rest looked up from reference TRBV25-1 and TRBJ2-1): EADIYQTPRYLVIGTGKKITLECSQTMGHDKMYWYQQDPGMELHLIHYSYGVNSTEKGDLSSESTVSRIRTEHFPLTLESARPSHTSQYLCASSETSQGAFLNEQFFGPGTRLTVL.

The chain links TRBV11-2 to TRBJ2-1; 14 nucleotides line up with TRBD2. Germline trimming cut 2 bases from V and 0 bases from J; bases unmatched to any gene: 12. This CDR3 contains 21 residues. Germline CDR1 is SGHAT and CDR2 is FQNNGV. CDR3 DNA: TGTGCCAGCAGCTTACCCCCGACTAGCGGGAGGGCCCTGAGCTCCTACAATGAGCAGTTCTTC. It encodes CASSLPPTSGRALSSYNEQFF.

This clonotype showed up many times. The genes are TRBV5-1 and TRBJ2-7, with a possible D match to TRBD2 (6 bases). The CDR3 consists of 14 residues. Germline CDR1 is SGHRS and CDR2 is YFSETQ. Between the trimmed V and J ends, which lost 4 bases and 5 bases, there was a span of 16 bases. CDR3 protein: CASSPLGGENEQYV. In DNA, the CDR3 is TGCGCCAGCAGCCCCCTGGGGGGAGAAAACGAGCAGTACGTC.

This clonotype came up a few times. The J gene is TRBJ1-3, the V gene TRBV10-3; weak D call: TRBD1 (5 bases). Trimming cost V 5 bases and J 0 bases, with 17 bases left between them. This CDR3 contains 17 residues. From germline, CDR1 is ENHRY and CDR2 SYGVKD. CDR3 region: CAISPSGGGLSGNTIYF. The CDR3 region has the DNA TGTGCCATCAGTCCCTCCGGGGGAGGCCTCTCTGGAAACACCATATATTTT.

V gene TRBV3-1 combines with J gene TRBJ1-1; D is possibly TRBD1 (5 bases). The CDR3 runs 16 residues. The germline V gene has CDR1 LGHDT and CDR2 YNNKEL (reference sequence). Between the trimmed V and J ends, which lost 4 bases and 3 bases, there was a span of 18 bases. CDR3 nucleotides: TGTGCCAGCAGCCTAAGGGACGGTTGGGATGACACTGAAGCTTTCTTT. Translation: CASSLRDGWDDTEAFF.

The genes are TRBV20-1 and TRBJ2-3; TRBD2 aligns across 7 bases. CDR1 and CDR2 (germline): DFQATT, SNEGSKA (reference sequence). The CDR3 has 15 amino acids. Unmatched junction bases numbered 8, after V lost 5 bases and J lost 0 bases. As DNA, the CDR3 is TGCAGTGCTCGAAGGGGACTATATAGCACAGATACGCAGTATTTT. Its protein product is CSARRGLYSTDTQYF.

Only a few counts were recorded for this clonotype. The chain joins TRBV6-5 to TRBJ2-5; 9 positions agree with TRBD2. With 0 bases clipped from V and 4 bases from J, the junction kept 12 bases outside the gene matches. The germline V gene has CDR1 MNHEY and CDR2 SVGAGI. This CDR3 spans 18 amino acids. This CDR3 reads CASSYSSRTGTSRETQYF. In DNA form, the CDR3 reads TGTGCCAGCAGTTACTCTAGCAGAACCGGGACTAGCCGAGAGACCCAGTACTTC.

The chain carries TRBV19 and TRBJ2-7; D is uncertain. The germline V gene encodes CDR1 LNHDA and CDR2 SQIVND (reference sequence). V was pared by 5 bases and J by 1 base, with 9 bases between. The CDR3 totals 13 residues. CDR3 protein: CASSGTASYEQYF. The CDR3 bases are TGTGCCAGTAGTGGCACAGCATCCTACGAGCAGTACTTC. Combining the CDR3 with reference TRBV19 and TRBJ2-7 gives the whole variable domain DGGITQSPKYLFRKEGQNVTLSCEQNLNHDAMYWYRQDPGQGLRLIYYSQIVNDFQKGDIAEGYSVSREKKESFPLTVTSAQKNPTAFYLCASSGTASYEQYFGPGTRLTVT.

V gene TRBV3-1 combines with J gene TRBJ1-2; a weak D match, TRBD1 (6 bases). Trimming left V 5 bases short and J 3 bases short, with 13 bases between. Germline CDR1 is LGHDT and CDR2 is YNNKEL (reference sequence). The CDR3 has 14 amino acids. The CDR3 region has the DNA TGTGCCAGCAGCGCCAGGGGATCCGACTATGGCTACACCTTC. This translates into CASSARGSDYGYTF. The whole variable domain, remainder taken from reference TRBV3-1 and TRBJ1-2, is DTAVSQTPKYLVTQMGNDKSIKCEQNLGHDTMYWYKQDSKKFLKIMFSYNNKELIINETVPNRFSPKSPDKAHLNLHINSLELGDSAVYFCASSARGSDYGYTFGSGTRLTVV.

This clonotype was observed at least ten times. The V and J genes are TRBV3-1 and TRBJ2-5, with a weak D call TRBD1 (6 bases). Trimming removed 1 base from V and 5 bases from J, with 11 bases in between. The CDR3 length is 14 residues. Per the germline V gene, CDR1 is LGHDT and CDR2 is YNNKEL (reference sequence). This chain's CDR3 is CASSQAGDGETQYF. The CDR3 coding sequence is TGTGCCAGCAGCCAAGCAGGGGATGGCGAGACCCAGTACTTC.

In this sample, this clonotype turned up many times. This chain links TRBV6-1 with TRBJ2-7; D is ambiguous. There are 14 residues in the CDR3. Trimming cost V 6 bases and J 2 bases, with 14 bases left between them. Germline loops: CDR1 MNHNS, CDR2 SASEGT. The CDR3 here is CASSHDPRPYEQYF. Here the CDR3 DNA reads TGTGCCAGCAGCCATGATCCCAGGCCCTACGAGCAGTACTTC.

This clonotype was observed a few times. The rearrangement links TRBV20-1 to TRBJ2-5, with D maybe TRBD1 (6 bases). There are 14 residues in the CDR3. Trimming shortened V by 6 bases and J by 5 bases, and 19 bases separated the two germline ends. Germline loops: CDR1 DFQATT, CDR2 SNEGSKA (reference sequence). CDR3 sequence reads: CSAKRGGRGETQYF. CDR3 DNA sequence: TGCAGTGCCAAAAGAGGGGGTCGGGGTGAGACCCAGTACTTC.

The chain uses TRBV3-1 and TRBJ2-7, with TRBD2 matching over 11 bases. This CDR3 contains 14 residues. Per germline, CDR1 LGHDT and CDR2 YNNKEL (reference sequence). V gave up 3 bases and J gave up 3 bases; unmatched junction bases: 1. The CDR3 here is CASSHLAGGYEQYF. The CDR3 DNA is TGTGCCAGCAGCCACCTAGCGGGAGGCTACGAGCAGTACTTC.

This clonotype has at least ten counts. The chain joins TRBV14 to TRBJ1-5, with unresolved D. The CDR3 totals 18 residues. Per germline, CDR1 SGHDN and CDR2 FVKESK. The ends were cut back, 0 bases at V and 0 bases at J, with 15 bases in the middle. The CDR3 sequence is CASSQDTRNQHSNQPQHF. The CDR3 bases are TGTGCCAGCAGCCAAGATACCCGCAACCAGCATAGCAATCAGCCCCAGCATTTT. The variable domain in full, completed from reference TRBV14 and TRBJ1-5, reads EAGVTQFPSHSVIEKGQTVTLRCDPISGHDNLYWYRRVMGKEIKFLLHFVKESKQDESGMPNNRFLAERTGGTYSTLKVQPAELEDSGVYFCASSQDTRNQHSNQPQHFGDGTRLSIL.

The genes are TRBV7-9 and TRBJ2-1, with 8 bases matching TRBD2. The CDR3 runs 14 residues. CDR1 is SEHNR, CDR2 FQNEAQ, per germline (reference sequence). After removal of 5 bases from V and 9 bases from J, the junction contained 9 bases not matched to a gene. The CDR3 here is CASSQTGTSFEQFF. CDR3 nucleotides: TGTGCCAGCAGCCAAACCGGGACTAGTTTTGAGCAGTTCTTC.

This clonotype has a handful of counts. CDR3 sequence reads: CASSLADGRETQYF. The CDR3 DNA follows: TGCGCCAGCAGCTTGGCAGACGGTCGAGAGACCCAGTACTTC. The rearrangement links TRBV5-1 to TRBJ2-5; no reliable D call. Trimming left V 0 bases short and J 4 bases short, with 10 bases between. The CDR3 loop spans 14 amino acids. From germline, CDR1 is SGHRS and CDR2 YFSETQ.